This TCR beta chain came from a study of OX40 agonist ivuxolimab in advanced cancers. In the study overall: Patients were infused with ivuxolimab every 2 weeks at 0.01 to 10 mg/kg. Patients with prior anti-PD-1, anti-PD-L1 or anti-CTLA-4 therapy were eligible; about 41% had some. Notes on the study in general: There was clonal expansion of CD4+ and CD8+ blood T cells by week 6 at 0.1 to 3.0 mg/kg.

This clone was seen a few times. The antigen is unknown. TCRdb's table, derived via immunoSEQ multiplex PCR, lists solely in-frame clones and lacks some. Of around 55,000 clones listed, around 85% are singletons. Patients were ruled out by autoimmune disease history or systemic immunosuppression. The CDR3 sequence is 15 residues long. V was trimmed by 4 bases and J by 2 bases, leaving 14 bases between them. CDR1 and CDR2 from the germline V gene are MDHEN and SYDVKM. This chain uses TRBV28 with TRBJ1-2; maybe TRBD1 (6 bases). This material consisted of CD4+ or CD8+ T cells sorted from blood, taken in a trial of the OX40 agonist ivuxolimab. The TCR comes from an adult with an advanced solid tumor such as melanoma, head and neck, liver or kidney cancer. CDR3 in DNA: TGTGCCAGCAGTTCCCCTTCGGGGGCAAACTATGGCTACACCTTC. Its translation is CASSSPSGANYGYTF.